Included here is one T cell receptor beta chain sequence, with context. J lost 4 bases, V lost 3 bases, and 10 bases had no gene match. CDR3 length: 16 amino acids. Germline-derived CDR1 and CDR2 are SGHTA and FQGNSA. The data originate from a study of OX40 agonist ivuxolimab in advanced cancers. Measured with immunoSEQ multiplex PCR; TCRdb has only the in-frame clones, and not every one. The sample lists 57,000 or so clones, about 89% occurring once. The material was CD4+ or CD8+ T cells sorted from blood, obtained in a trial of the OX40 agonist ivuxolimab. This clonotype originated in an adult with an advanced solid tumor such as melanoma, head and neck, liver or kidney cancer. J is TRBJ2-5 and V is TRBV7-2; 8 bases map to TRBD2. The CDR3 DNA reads TGTGCCAGCAGCTTGGCCGGGACTAGTAGGTTAGAGACCCAGTACTTC. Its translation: CASSLAGTSRLETQYF.